This TCR beta chain was captured by sequencing in a study of metastatic and nonmetastatic thyroid tumors (dated by TCRdb to about 2020). General notes on the study: For patients with malignant and with benign thyroid disease, the researchers compared repertoires between peripheral blood samples and tumor or nodule tissue samples.

Before undergoing thyroid surgery, none of the patients had been given any kind of treatment. Using T-cell receptor beta sequencing, the researchers looked back retrospectively at clinical samples from patients, gathered between about 2012 and 2019. What the study reported, not specific to this receptor: TCR beta diversity was reported as significantly higher in malignant tumors than in benign nodules, in both blood and tumor samples.

Libraries came from PCR. The listed sequencing device is Illumina HiSeq 4000. The TCR beta-chain CDR3 region of each patient was profiled by high-throughput sequencing. On the study's bioinformatics: The researchers built a classifier to tell apart papillary thyroid cancer patients with distant metastasis, based on CDR3 differences among clinicopathological groups. To measure repertoire diversity the researchers used the Shannon index, while the Morisita-Horn index served to gauge how similar the tumor and blood repertoires were. Starting from the raw public reads, TCRdb applied fastp trimming at Q25, assembled clones with MiXCR and retained in-frame beta chains. It is TCRdb's table, rather than the study itself, that gives the V and J calls and clone size. This sample has about 92,000 clones in its table, and around 14% of those were observed once. Of the sample, 3.6% falls within the top ten clones.

Including cysteine and phenylalanine, the CDR3 has 13 amino acids. Only the CDR3 DNA is retained, 39 bases long and in frame from the first base. The germline V gene yields SGHDT for CDR1 and YYEEEE for CDR2. Clipping removes 5 bases from V and 7 bases from J, with 6 as the unmatched junction base count. A remark on this clone: Its target antigen remains unknown. Per-base quality was not reported, and no clone a single base away is much larger than it.

The chain employs TRBV5-6 and TRBJ1-3; a stretch of 7 junction bases matches TRBD1. The receptor was derived from a female donor with papillary thyroid cancer or a benign thyroid nodule (not recorded which). Some clones in this sample may be carry-over from other donors' samples. The sequenced material came from blood. The DNA sequence is TGTGCCAGCAGTCTACGGACAGGCAACACCATATATTTT. Its translation reads: CASSLRTGNTIYF.